This TCR beta chain was retrieved from a study of blood T cell repertoires in COVID-19. V lost 1 base to trimming and J lost 4 bases, with 14 bases between them. The CDR3 is made up of 15 amino acids. Germline CDR1 SGHRS, CDR2 YFSETQ. This clone was seen a handful of times. Authors' processing steps: Estimates of nucleated cell counts were drawn from the amplification of reference gene primers. Clones were sequenced by immunoSEQ multiplex PCR, and TCRdb holds only the in-frame ones, with some missing. V and J calls and clone size are copied from that table; D and trimming were computed from the DNA. The sample contains some 100,000 clones, about 89% of which appear only once.

The sequence derives from a woman aged 70-85 years with acute or convalescent COVID-19. Sequencing used peripheral blood. J is TRBJ1-1 and V is TRBV5-1, with D perhaps matching TRBD1 (5 bases). CDR3 in DNA: TGCGCCAGCAGCTTGAGTGGGGCAGACTTCACTGAAGCTTTCTTT. This translates into CASSLSGADFTEAFF.